The next 11 T cell receptor beta chains were all read from a single sample in a study of CD8+CD57+ T cells in acquired aplastic anemia. Genomic DNA provided the template from which TCR beta VDJ and CDR3 profiles were obtained. TCRdb reanalysed the reads using MiXCR and keeps one entry per CDR3 protein. The sample yields a few hundred thousand distinct CDR3 sequences, around 63% seen once. The sequencing sample was made of sorted CD4+, CD8+, or CD8+CD57+ T cells (not recorded which) from PBMCs. All receptors derive from a human donor in good health.

In regard to this clonotype: This clone may be a read error of a much larger clone one base away. This chain links TRBV12-3 or TRBV12-4 with TRBJ2-5; D remains unclear. This CDR3 is built from 14 residues. CDR3 DNA sequence: TGTGCCAGCGGTTTATTTGGGGAACTAGAGACCCAGTACTTC. Amino acid sequence: CASGLFGELETQYF.

The chain recombines TRBV15 with TRBJ2-1, with 7 bases lining up with TRBD1. This CDR3 comprises 16 residues. J was trimmed by 6 bases and V by 0 bases; bases with no gene match: 8. Germline V gene lookup returns CDR1 LNHNV and CDR2 YYDKDF (reference sequence). The CDR3 reads CATSRDWQGVFNEQFF. The CDR3 DNA reads TGTGCCACCAGCAGAGATTGGCAGGGGGTTTTCAATGAGCAGTTCTTC. The complete variable domain, with remaining parts taken from reference TRBV15 and TRBJ2-1, reads DAMVIQNPRYQVTQFGKPVTLSCSQTLNHNVMYWYQQKSSQAPKLLFHYYDKDFNNEADTPDNFQSRRPNTSFCFLDIRSPGLGDTAMYLCATSRDWQGVFNEQFFGPGTRLTVL.

The chain is built from TRBV7-8 and TRBJ2-2; perhaps TRBD2 as D (5 bases). The length of the CDR3 is 15 residues. Trimming removed 3 bases from V and 7 bases from J, with 15 bases in between. Germline-derived CDR1 and CDR2 are SGHVS and FQNEAQ. As DNA, the CDR3 is TGTGCCAGCAGCTTCTCTGGCGGAGGTAACGGGGAGCTGTTTTTT. Its protein product is CASSFSGGGNGELFF.

The rearrangement links TRBV2 to TRBJ2-7, with a tentative D call TRBD1 (5 bases). V was trimmed by 5 bases and J by 3 bases, leaving 8 bases between them. This CDR3 is 12 amino acids long. Germline V gene data show CDR1 as SNHLY and CDR2 as FYNNEI. The CDR3 bases are TGTGCCAGCAGTAGCAGGGTCTACGAGCAGTACTTC. Translation gives CASSSRVYEQYF. Full variable domain (outside the CDR3, taken from reference TRBV2 and TRBJ2-7): EPEVTQTPSHQVTQMGQEVILRCVPISNHLYFYWYRQILGQKVEFLVSFYNNEISEKSEIFDDQFSVERPDGSNFTLKIRSTKLEDSAMYFCASSSRVYEQYFGPGTRLTVT.

The gene calls are TRBV10-3 and TRBJ2-1, with D maybe TRBD1 (6 bases). The CDR3 sequence is 16 residues long. The germline V and J ends were trimmed by 2 bases and 1 base, with 12 bases remaining between them. The germline CDR1 and CDR2 sequences are ENHRY and SYGVKD. CDR3: CAISELRGGSYNEQFF. In nucleotides, the CDR3 is TGTGCCATCAGTGAGCTGCGAGGGGGTTCCTACAATGAGCAGTTCTTC.

The chain joins TRBV9 to TRBJ1-4; tentatively, D is TRBD1 (5 bases). Between the trimmed V and J ends, which lost 0 bases and 13 bases, there was a span of 22 bases. Germline V lookup: CDR1 SGDLS, CDR2 YYNGEE. This CDR3 spans 16 amino acids. DNA of the CDR3: TGTGCCAGCAGCGTAGGGGGGACGGCAACTAATGAAGGACTGTTTTTT. Residues: CASSVGGTATNEGLFF.

The CDR3 is CASTGLMGGETQYF. CDR3 nucleotides: TGTGCCAGCACCGGACTAATGGGGGGCGAGACCCAGTACTTC. The chain has TRBV2 and TRBJ2-5; D could derive from TRBD1 or TRBD2 (6 bases each). Germline V gives CDR1 SNHLY, CDR2 FYNNEI. V was trimmed by 7 bases and J by 5 bases, leaving 17 bases between them. The CDR3 length is 14 residues.

The V and J genes are TRBV12-5 and TRBJ2-1; D remains unclear. Germline V CDR1 and CDR2: LGHNT, FRNRAP. The CDR3 totals 14 residues. With 4 bases removed from V and 4 bases from J, the gap between germline ends came to 11 bases. The CDR3 is CASGSDGLYNEQFF. CDR3 nucleotide sequence: TGTGCTAGTGGTTCCGACGGCTTATACAATGAGCAGTTCTTC. Supplemented by reference TRBV12-5 and TRBJ2-1, the full variable domain reads DARVTQTPRHKVTEMGQEVTMRCQPILGHNTVFWYRQTMMQGLELLAYFRNRAPLDDSGMPKDRFSAEMPDATLATLKIQPSEPRDSAVYFCASGSDGLYNEQFFGPGTRLTVL.

The table lists this clonotype with a few counts. The V call is TRBV24-1, the J call TRBJ2-1; 12 nucleotides match TRBD2. The CDR3 totals 16 residues. CDR1 KGHDR and CDR2 SFDVKD come from the germline V gene. Trimming at V came to 4 bases and at J to 6 bases, leaving 6 bases not matched to a gene. CDR3 sequence (DNA): TGTGCCACCAGTGACTATGGACTAGCGGGATCCAATGAGCAGTTCTTC. Protein sequence: CATSDYGLAGSNEQFF.

At least ten counts were recorded for this clonotype. The chain combines TRBV20-1 with TRBJ2-1, with TRBD2 matching over 8 bases. The V gene's germline CDR1 is DFQATT and CDR2 SNEGSKA (reference sequence). With 0 bases clipped from V and 3 bases from J, the junction kept 4 bases outside the gene matches. CDR3 size: 15 residues. CDR3 region: CSARDPAGVYNEQFF. The CDR3 region has the DNA TGCAGTGCTAGAGATCCAGCGGGGGTCTACAATGAGCAGTTCTTC.

At least ten counts were recorded for this clonotype. V usage is TRBV6-2 or TRBV6-3 and J usage is TRBJ2-7; D is tentatively TRBD1 or TRBD2 (5 bases each). V was clipped by 4 bases and J by 3 bases, with 13 bases between them. The CDR3 contains 14 residues. Per the germline V gene, CDR1 is MNHEY and CDR2 is SVGEGT. This chain's CDR3 is CASSFSAGSYEQYF. The CDR3 bases are TGTGCCAGCAGTTTTTCGGCAGGGAGCTACGAGCAGTACTTC.